The 17 T cell receptor beta chains given below trace back to one sample, sequenced in a study of blood T cells in healthy people across ages. Then a second PCR, running roughly 7 to 11 cycles, was carried out with a sample-barcoded 5' primer and a J-beta primer mix. Via MiXCR, TCRdb re-called the 5' RACE reads, giving one row per CDR3 protein. Of roughly 700,000 distinct CDR3 sequences listed, around 48% are singletons. The sequenced sample consisted of blood. The receptors originated from a woman aged 60-75 years in good health.

The chain recombines TRBV4-2 with TRBJ2-1; D not certain. With 0 bases removed from V and 13 bases from J, the gap between germline ends came to 10 bases. The CDR3 has 12 residues. Per the germline V gene, CDR1 is LGHNA and CDR2 is YNFKEQ. The CDR3 loop is CASSQDWALQFF. CDR3 DNA: TGTGCCAGCAGCCAAGATTGGGCCCTTCAGTTCTTC.

This chain connects TRBV7-2 to TRBJ2-7, with no clear D. The ends were cut back, 0 bases at V and 0 bases at J, with 12 bases in the middle. CDR3 length: 16 amino acids. Germline V gene lookup returns CDR1 SGHTA and CDR2 FQGNSA. As DNA, the CDR3 is TGTGCCAGCAGCTTAGCGGCGGCAGGAAGCTCCTACGAGCAGTACTTC. Translated, it gives CASSLAAAGSSYEQYF.

This chain connects TRBV28 to TRBJ1-4, with unresolved D. The length of the CDR3 is 11 residues. V lost 4 bases and J 13 bases, leaving 10 bases between the germline ends. From germline, CDR1 is MDHEN and CDR2 SYDVKM. The CDR3 DNA sequence: TGTGCCAGCAGTTCCCTCGAGGGACTGTTTTTT. This sequence encodes CASSSLEGLFF.

V is TRBV7-6 and J is TRBJ2-7; D is possibly TRBD1 (6 bases). Germline-derived CDR1 and CDR2 are SGHVS and FNYEAQ. Trimming shortened V by 5 bases and J by 4 bases, and 18 bases separated the two germline ends. The CDR3 has 15 amino acids. The chain's CDR3 is CASSPGELGNYEQYF. CDR3 DNA sequence: TGTGCCAGCAGCCCAGGGGAACTAGGTAATTACGAGCAGTACTTC.

V is TRBV12-5 and J is TRBJ1-2; possible D gene TRBD1, 5 bases. The CDR3 is 13 amino acids. CDR1 and CDR2 (germline): LGHNT, FRNRAP. Trimming took off 1 base at V and 8 bases at J, with 11 bases between the two ends. The CDR3 loop is CASGLGDGSGYTF. CDR3 in DNA: TGTGCTAGTGGTTTGGGGGACGGCTCGGGCTACACCTTC.

This clonotype was observed a few times. The chain recombines TRBV7-2 with TRBJ2-7; the D gene is possibly TRBD1 (5 bases). The CDR3 length is 13 residues. Germline CDR1 reads SGHTA; CDR2 reads FQGNSA. V was shortened by 6 bases and J by 2 bases, with 11 bases between the two germline ends. The CDR3 sequence: CASRATDTYEQYF. CDR3 nucleotide sequence: TGTGCCAGCAGGGCGACAGATACCTACGAGCAGTACTTC.

This clonotype was observed a few times. CDR3 in amino acids: CASSRTGMETQYF. Here the CDR3 DNA reads TGTGCCAGCAGCCGGACAGGGATGGAGACCCAGTACTTC. The chain recombines TRBV7-2 with TRBJ2-5, with 8 bases matching TRBD1. CDR1 and CDR2 from the germline V gene are SGHTA and FQGNSA. The junction had 4 bases not matched to a gene; V was cut back by 5 bases and J by 5 bases. This CDR3 is built from 13 residues. Full variable domain (rest looked up from reference TRBV7-2 and TRBJ2-5): GAGVSQSPSNKVTEKGKDVELRCDPISGHTALYWYRQSLGQGLEFLIYFQGNSAPDKSGLPSDRFSAERTGGSVSTLTIQRTQQEDSAVYLCASSRTGMETQYFGPGTRLLVL.

V gene TRBV7-9 combines with J gene TRBJ2-3; 9 nucleotides line up with TRBD1. In germline, CDR1 is SEHNR, CDR2 FQNEAQ (reference sequence). After removal of 3 bases from V and 5 bases from J, the junction contained 3 bases not matched to a gene. This CDR3 contains 14 residues. CDR3 bases: TGTGCCAGCAGCTTCGGGACAGGGAAAGATACGCAGTATTTT. This sequence encodes CASSFGTGKDTQYF.

This clonotype occurred a few times. The chain employs TRBV29-1 and TRBJ2-1, with D hard to call. The V end was cut by 5 bases, the J end by 2 bases, with 7 bases between. CDR1 and CDR2 from the germline V gene are SQVTM and ANQGSEA. CDR3 length: 12 amino acids. The CDR3 is CSVIAAYNEQFF. For the CDR3, the DNA is TGCAGCGTTATTGCAGCCTACAATGAGCAGTTCTTC.

The rearrangement joins TRBV20-1 to TRBJ2-4, with 8 bases aligning to TRBD2. V lost 1 base, J lost 3 bases, and 11 bases stayed unmatched. This CDR3 is 17 amino acids long. Germline V gives CDR1 DFQATT, CDR2 SNEGSKA (reference sequence). The CDR3 sequence is CSARGVPGTSVKNIQYF. For the CDR3, the DNA is TGCAGTGCTAGAGGAGTACCCGGGACTAGTGTCAAAAACATTCAGTACTTC.

Concerning this clonotype itself: Germline and junction disagree at one end, which may indicate a read error. This chain uses TRBV28 with TRBJ2-7; D is perhaps TRBD2 (6 bases). CDR1 and CDR2 (germline): MDHEN, SYDVKM. The CDR3 has 14 residues. CDR3 DNA sequence: TGTGCCAGCAGTGGGCAGGGACTCCTCTACGGGCAGTACTTC. Translation gives CASSGQGLLYGQYF.

V and J are TRBV19 and TRBJ2-7; 9 bases fit TRBD1. Germline CDR1 reads LNHDA; CDR2 reads SQIVND (reference sequence). The ends lost 6 bases at V and 1 base at J; junction bases unmatched: 4. The CDR3 is 14 amino acids. The CDR3 region has the DNA TGTGCCAGTAGGAAGACAGGGGGATCCTACGAGCAGTACTTC. This gives the protein CASRKTGGSYEQYF.

This clonotype has a handful of counts. The CDR3 is CSARPFRLAGPRYEQYF. The CDR3 coding sequence is TGCAGTGCTAGACCCTTCAGACTAGCGGGCCCCCGATACGAGCAGTACTTC. The chain couples TRBV20-1 to TRBJ2-7, with 10 bases that match TRBD2. Germline CDR1 DFQATT, CDR2 SNEGSKA (reference sequence). This CDR3 has 17 residues. Trimming took 2 bases from V and 4 from J; bases not matched to a gene: 14.

The rearrangement joins TRBV18 to TRBJ2-1; TRBD1 aligns across 7 bases. CDR1 is KGHSH and CDR2 is LQKENI in the germline V gene. CDR3 length: 16 amino acids. The junction had 8 bases not matched to a gene; V was cut back by 6 bases and J by 0 bases. CDR3 DNA: TGTGCCAGCTCCCCAGGGTCAGGGGGCTCCTACAATGAGCAGTTCTTC. This sequence encodes CASSPGSGGSYNEQFF.

V usage is TRBV27 and J usage is TRBJ2-7; D might be TRBD2 (5 bases). The DNA end favors TRBJ2-1, so the J call may be wrong. The germline CDR1 and CDR2 sequences are MNHEY and SMNVEV (reference sequence). The CDR3 contains 14 residues. The CDR3, as DNA: TGTGCCCCCCCAGAGGGCCGTCAAACCTACGAGCAGTTCTTC. This codes for CAPPEGRQTYEQFF.

The CDR3 DNA reads as TGCAGTGCTAGAGAAGCGGGAGGACGAGCGGGAGTCTACGAGCAGTACTTC. This translates into CSAREAGGRAGVYEQYF. The chain is built from TRBV20-1 and TRBJ2-4; 9 nucleotides line up with TRBD2. The DNA end is a closer match to TRBJ2-7, so the J assignment may be wrong. CDR1 is DFQATT, CDR2 SNEGSKA, per germline (reference sequence). The CDR3 is made up of 17 amino acids.

Many counts were recorded for this clonotype. The chain is built from TRBV9 and TRBJ2-7; 8 bases agree with TRBD1. The CDR3 runs to 14 residues. V was clipped by 0 bases and J by 2 bases; unmatched bases: 1. Looked up from germline, CDR1 is SGDLS and CDR2 is YYNGEE. As DNA, the CDR3 is TGTGCCAGCAGCGTAGGACAGGGGACCTACGAGCAGTACTTC. It codes for CASSVGQGTYEQYF.